The 30 T cell receptor beta chains given below trace back to one sample, sequenced in a study of blood T cell repertoires in COVID-19. This table comes from immunoSEQ multiplex PCR, and its TCRdb copy is limited to in-frame clones, with some not included. The sample holds about 58,000 clones; approximately 90% are singletons and the top ten take approximately 8.4%. Sequenced: peripheral blood. These TCRs come from a woman aged 70-85 years with active COVID-19.

The chain links TRBV28 to TRBJ2-2; 10 nucleotides align to TRBD2. Trimming removed 3 bases from V and 6 bases from J; junction bases left unmatched: 4. Looked up from germline, CDR1 is MDHEN and CDR2 is SYDVKM. The CDR3 consists of 15 residues. DNA of the CDR3: TGTGCCAGCAGTTTCCTAGCGGGAGCACCCGGGGAGCTGTTTTTT. Protein: CASSFLAGAPGELFF.

This clone was seen just once. V usage is TRBV6-2 or TRBV6-3 and J usage is TRBJ2-5, with TRBD1 identical over 9 bases. The CDR3 is 15 residues long. The germline V gene encodes CDR1 MNHEY and CDR2 SVGEGT. The V segment lost 6 bases and the J segment 3 bases; nucleotides outside the gene matches: 8. The CDR3 nucleotides read TGTGCCAGCAGCAGCCCCGGGACAGGGAAAGAGACCCAGTACTTC. It encodes CASSSPGTGKETQYF.

The genes are TRBV12-2 and TRBJ2-7; TRBD2 is the table's D call, not checked against the DNA. TRBV12-2 is a known pseudogene. The CDR3 is made up of 15 amino acids. The CDR3 is CASRLQREGPYEQYF. The CDR3 DNA reads as TGTGCAAGTCGCTTACAGCGGGAGGGCCCCTACGAGCAGTACTTC.

The chain uses TRBV7-9 and TRBJ1-2; D gene uncertain. Germline CDR1 and CDR2: SEHNR and FQNEAQ (reference sequence). The CDR3 is 14 residues long. V shed 4 bases and J shed 2 bases, with 11 bases lying between them. CDR3 coding DNA: TGTGCCAGCAGCTACCCGGGAGGAAACTATGGCTACACCTTC. Residues: CASSYPGGNYGYTF. Complete variable domain (other parts from reference TRBV7-9 and TRBJ1-2): DTGVSQNPRHKITKRGQNVTFRCDPISEHNRLYWYRQTLGQGPEFLTYFQNEAQLEKSRLLSDRFSAERPKGSFSTLEIQRTEQGDSAMYLCASSYPGGNYGYTFGSGTRLTVV.

V is TRBV7-9 and J is TRBJ2-5, with TRBD2 as a possible D gene (5 bases). V was clipped by 2 bases and J by 5 bases, with 15 bases between them. In germline, CDR1 is SEHNR, CDR2 FQNEAQ (reference sequence). This CDR3 contains 15 residues. The CDR3: CASSLLRLWDETQYF. Written as DNA, the CDR3 is TGTGCCAGCAGCTTACTGCGACTATGGGATGAGACCCAGTACTTC.

The chain combines TRBV6-2 or TRBV6-3 with TRBJ2-1, with TRBD2 matching over 14 bases. With 2 bases clipped from V and 6 bases from J, the junction kept 3 bases outside the gene matches. Germline V lookup: CDR1 MNHEY, CDR2 SVGEGT. This CDR3 contains 16 residues. CDR3 region: CASSYEGTSGSNEQFF. CDR3 bases: TGTGCCAGCAGTTACGAAGGGACTAGCGGGAGCAATGAGCAGTTCTTC.

The chain is built from TRBV19 and TRBJ2-3; 11 bases fit TRBD2. Germline CDR1 is LNHDA and CDR2 is SQIVND (reference sequence). V lost 8 bases, J lost 4 bases, and 14 bases stayed unmatched. There are 17 residues in the CDR3. CDR3 in amino acids: CASSRGPSGRPADTQYF. DNA for the CDR3: TGTGCCAGTTCCAGGGGGCCTAGCGGGAGGCCCGCAGATACGCAGTATTTT. The full variable domain, with the rest looked up from reference TRBV19 and TRBJ2-3, is DGGITQSPKYLFRKEGQNVTLSCEQNLNHDAMYWYRQDPGQGLRLIYYSQIVNDFQKGDIAEGYSVSREKKESFPLTVTSAQKNPTAFYLCASSRGPSGRPADTQYFGPGTRLTVL.

This clone has a single count. The chain couples TRBV7-3 to TRBJ2-2; 10 bases are shared with TRBD2. J was trimmed by 4 bases and V by 5 bases; bases with no gene match: 7. Germline-derived CDR1 and CDR2 are SGHTA and FQGTGA. This CDR3 contains 16 residues. CDR3 protein: CASSPAGGPLTGELFF. The CDR3, as DNA: TGTGCCAGCAGCCCAGCGGGAGGGCCCCTCACCGGGGAGCTGTTTTTT.

V gene TRBV7-2 combines with J gene TRBJ2-1, with 13 bases aligning to TRBD2. After removal of 1 base from V and 4 bases from J, the junction contained 4 bases not matched to a gene. Germline V gives CDR1 SGHTA, CDR2 FQGNSA. The CDR3 is made up of 17 amino acids. This CDR3 reads CASSLGGGLAGYNEQFF. The CDR3 coding sequence is TGTGCCAGCAGCTTAGGTGGGGGACTAGCGGGATACAATGAGCAGTTCTTC.

The CDR3 coding sequence is TGCAGCGTTACGGGACTAGCGGGAGCCTACGAGCAGTACTTC. Translating gives CSVTGLAGAYEQYF. V is TRBV29-1 and J is TRBJ2-7, with TRBD2 matching 14 bases. The CDR3 covers 14 residues. In germline, CDR1 is SQVTM, CDR2 ANQGSEA. Trimming took 5 bases from V and 2 from J; bases not matched to a gene: 2.

The chain employs TRBV13 and TRBJ2-7; a possible D gene is TRBD1 (5 bases). V dropped 10 bases and J dropped 3 bases, with 13 bases sitting between them. This CDR3 is 12 amino acids long. Germline lookup yields CDR1 PRHDT and CDR2 FYEKMQ (reference sequence). The CDR3 sequence is CATTGGNYEQYF. CDR3 DNA: TGTGCCACCACAGGCGGCAACTACGAGCAGTACTTC. Full variable domain (remainder filled in from reference TRBV13 and TRBJ2-7): AAGVIQSPRHLIKEKRETATLKCYPIPRHDTVYWYQQGPGQDPQFLISFYEKMQSDKGSIPDRFSAQQFSDYHSELNMSSLELGDSALYFCATTGGNYEQYFGPGTRLTVT.

This clone occurred once. The rearrangement links TRBV28 to TRBJ1-5; D possibly corresponds to TRBD1 (5 bases). The CDR3 is made up of 14 amino acids. With 3 bases removed from V and 7 bases from J, the gap between germline ends came to 13 bases. CDR1 is MDHEN, CDR2 SYDVKM, per germline. The CDR3 nucleotides are TGTGCCAGCAGTTTGGGGGGTCCGGGACAGCCCCAGCATTTT. This translates into CASSLGGPGQPQHF. The whole variable domain, filled in from reference TRBV28 and TRBJ1-5, reads DVKVTQSSRYLVKRTGEKVFLECVQDMDHENMFWYRQDPGLGLRLIYFSYDVKMKEKGDIPEGYSVSREKKERFSLILESASTNQTSMYLCASSLGGPGQPQHFGDGTRLSIL.

The rearrangement links TRBV2 to TRBJ2-7; 8 bases match TRBD2. Trimming cost V 3 bases and J 2 bases; bases outside gene matches: 6. CDR1 and CDR2 (germline): SNHLY, FYNNEI. This CDR3 spans 15 amino acids. CDR3 DNA sequence: TGTGCCAGCAGTGAGGGGGGACTAGTGACCTACGAGCAGTACTTC. Encoded protein: CASSEGGLVTYEQYF.

V gene TRBV14 combines with J gene TRBJ2-3; D is unresolved. The ends were cut back, 0 bases at V and 2 bases at J, with 9 bases in the middle. This CDR3 is 15 amino acids long. The germline V gene encodes CDR1 SGHDN and CDR2 FVKESK. The CDR3 spells CASSQDLAVTDTQYF. CDR3 nucleotides: TGTGCCAGCAGCCAAGACTTGGCAGTCACAGATACGCAGTATTTT.

The V and J genes are TRBV5-1 and TRBJ2-3; a weak D match, TRBD2 (5 bases). The germline V gene has CDR1 SGHRS and CDR2 YFSETQ. V was cut by 4 bases and J by 1 base, with 16 bases left in between. The CDR3 runs 16 residues. The CDR3 DNA follows: TGCGCCAGCAGCCATCGGACTGAATCTCGCACAGATACGCAGTATTTT. It yields the protein CASSHRTESRTDTQYF. The full variable domain, in which reference TRBV5-1 and TRBJ2-3 provide the parts outside the CDR3, is KAGVTQTPRYLIKTRGQQVTLSCSPISGHRSVSWYQQTPGQGLQFLFEYFSETQRNKGNFPGRFSGRQFSNSRSEMNVSTLELGDSALYLCASSHRTESRTDTQYFGPGTRLTVL.

This chain links TRBV5-3 with TRBJ2-7; 7 bases agree with TRBD1. TRBV5-3 is an open reading frame whose function is uncertain. The CDR3 runs 17 residues. Trimming removed 4 bases from V and 6 bases from J; junction bases left unmatched: 19. The CDR3 protein is CARSSTEDRSELSEQYF. The CDR3 bases are TGTGCCAGAAGCAGTACAGAGGACAGGTCTGAACTCTCCGAGCAGTACTTC.

The rearrangement links TRBV5-1 to TRBJ1-1, with D possibly TRBD1 on 6 matching bases. Germline assignment: CDR1 SGHRS and CDR2 YFSETQ. The CDR3 sequence is 13 residues long. Trimming stripped 7 bases from V and 1 base from J, with 11 bases between. The CDR3 DNA reads TGCGCCAGCCGCCTACAGGGGAACACTGAAGCTTTCTTT. This sequence encodes CASRLQGNTEAFF.

The chain carries TRBV28 and TRBJ2-7, with D tentatively TRBD1 (5 bases). Trimming took 6 bases from V and 3 from J, leaving 9 bases between them. The CDR3 has 12 residues. The germline CDR1 and CDR2 sequences are MDHEN and SYDVKM. CDR3 nucleotides: TGTGCCAGCAGCATTGACAGCTACGAGCAGTACTTC. Translating it yields CASSIDSYEQYF. The full variable domain, completed using reference TRBV28 and TRBJ2-7, is DVKVTQSSRYLVKRTGEKVFLECVQDMDHENMFWYRQDPGLGLRLIYFSYDVKMKEKGDIPEGYSVSREKKERFSLILESASTNQTSMYLCASSIDSYEQYFGPGTRLTVT.

This rearrangement joins TRBV7-6 to TRBJ2-3; 10 bases line up with TRBD2. Germline CDR1 reads SGHVS; CDR2 reads FNYEAQ. The CDR3 has 15 amino acids. The V and J ends lost 5 bases and 4 bases, in that order; junction bases with no gene match: 6. The chain's CDR3 is CASSPRTSGSDTQYF. The CDR3 DNA follows: TGTGCCAGCAGCCCGAGGACTAGCGGCTCAGATACGCAGTATTTT.

This chain links TRBV7-9 with TRBJ2-1; TRBD1 matches at 10 bases. The CDR3 runs 14 residues. Unmatched junction bases numbered 5, after V lost 5 bases and J lost 7 bases. Looked up from germline, CDR1 is SEHNR and CDR2 is FQNEAQ (reference sequence). The CDR3 DNA reads as TGTGCCAGCAGCACCGACAGGGGGCTTAATGAGCAGTTCTTC. As protein: CASSTDRGLNEQFF.

The V gene is TRBV5-8, the J gene TRBJ2-1; TRBD2 agrees at 7 bases. Losses at the gene ends were 0 bases for V and 7 bases for J; bases not matched to a gene: 7. The CDR3 is made up of 15 amino acids. Germline V gene lookup returns CDR1 SGHTS and CDR2 YDEGEE. CDR3 sequence (DNA): TGTGCCAGCAGCTTGGGGGCGCTAGCGGTGAATGAGCAGTTCTTC. This sequence encodes CASSLGALAVNEQFF. Based on the CDR3 plus reference TRBV5-8 and TRBJ2-1, the full variable domain is EAGVTQSPTHLIKTRGQQATLRCSPISGHTSVYWYQQALGLGLQFLLWYDEGEERNRGNFPPRFSGRQFPNYSSELNVNALELEDSALYLCASSLGALAVNEQFFGPGTRLTVL.

This chain uses TRBV5-1 with TRBJ2-1, with no clear D. Trimming shortened V by 0 bases and J by 4 bases, and 11 bases separated the two germline ends. The germline V gene has CDR1 SGHRS and CDR2 YFSETQ. The CDR3 runs to 15 residues. CDR3 in DNA: TGCGCCAGCAGCTTGGTTGCATCCCTATACAATGAGCAGTTCTTC. Residues: CASSLVASLYNEQFF.

This chain joins TRBV6-5 and TRBJ1-1, with 7 bases that match TRBD1. CDR1 and CDR2 (germline): MNHEY, SVGAGI. After removal of 1 base from V and 3 bases from J, the junction contained 5 bases not matched to a gene. CDR3 length equals 15 residues. CDR3 region: CASSYWGRGDTEAFF. Here the CDR3 DNA reads TGTGCCAGCAGTTACTGGGGCAGGGGGGACACTGAAGCTTTCTTT.

The chain employs TRBV7-8 and TRBJ1-2; TRBD1 aligns across 8 bases. CDR1 is SGHVS, CDR2 FQNEAQ, per germline. The CDR3 has 15 residues. Trimming cost V 3 bases and J 5 bases; bases outside gene matches: 8. The CDR3 protein is CASSFPGQDVYGYTF. The CDR3 DNA is TGTGCCAGCAGCTTTCCGGGACAGGATGTTTATGGCTACACCTTC.

The chain combines TRBV5-6 with TRBJ1-3; possible D gene TRBD1, 5 bases. Germline V gene data show CDR1 as SGHDT and CDR2 as YYEEEE. The CDR3 length is 14 residues. Trimming removed 2 bases from V and 4 bases from J, with 10 bases in between. The CDR3 protein is CASSFRVLGNTIYF. CDR3 bases: TGTGCCAGCAGCTTCAGGGTTCTAGGAAACACCATATATTTT. The full variable domain, its missing parts supplied by reference TRBV5-6 and TRBJ1-3, is DAGVTQSPTHLIKTRGQQVTLRCSPKSGHDTVSWYQQALGQGPQFIFQYYEEEERQRGNFPDRFSGHQFPNYSSELNVNALLLGDSALYLCASSFRVLGNTIYFGEGSWLTVV.

The chain links TRBV7-3 to TRBJ2-7; D possibly corresponds to TRBD2 (6 bases). Germline V gives CDR1 SGHTA, CDR2 FQGTGA. Trimming took off 4 bases at V and 6 bases at J, with 13 bases between the two ends. CDR3 length equals 13 residues. The CDR3 region has the DNA TGTGCCAGCAGCTCCTACCCCGGGGGCGAGCAGTACTTC. Its protein product is CASSSYPGGEQYF. Full variable domain (rest looked up from reference TRBV7-3 and TRBJ2-7): GAGVSQTPSNKVTEKGKYVELRCDPISGHTALYWYRQSLGQGPEFLIYFQGTGAADDSGLPNDRFFAVRPEGSVSTLKIQRTERGDSAVYLCASSSYPGGEQYFGPGTRLTVT.

The gene calls are TRBV7-9 and TRBJ2-7; 9 nucleotides line up with TRBD2. The V gene end was trimmed by 3 bases and the J gene end by 5 bases; junction bases not matched to a gene: 8. Germline CDR1 is SEHNR and CDR2 is FQNEAQ (reference sequence). The CDR3 loop spans 15 amino acids. This chain's CDR3 is CASSLGSGSTDEQYF. The CDR3 DNA reads as TGTGCCAGCAGCTTGGGTAGCGGGAGTACGGACGAGCAGTACTTC. Looking up the rest from reference TRBV7-9 and TRBJ2-7 gives the full variable domain: DTGVSQNPRHKITKRGQNVTFRCDPISEHNRLYWYRQTLGQGPEFLTYFQNEAQLEKSRLLSDRFSAERPKGSFSTLEIQRTEQGDSAMYLCASSLGSGSTDEQYFGPGTRLTVT.

V gene TRBV19 combines with J gene TRBJ1-1, with TRBD1 identical over 7 bases. The CDR3 has 13 residues. Losses at the gene ends were 7 bases for V and 4 bases for J; bases not matched to a gene: 6. Germline V gene lookup returns CDR1 LNHDA and CDR2 SQIVND (reference sequence). CDR3 coding DNA: TGTGCCAGTAAAACAGGGGTTATCACTGAAGCTTTCTTT. Amino acids: CASKTGVITEAFF.

Written as DNA, the CDR3 is TGCAGCGTTGTAACAGCCGTACTTTATGAGCAGTTCTTC. Translation: CSVVTAVLYEQFF. V and J are TRBV29-1 and TRBJ2-1; D unclear. Germline V gives CDR1 SQVTM, CDR2 ANQGSEA. Trimming left V 4 bases short and J 8 bases short, with 15 bases between. The length of the CDR3 is 13 residues.

The J gene is TRBJ2-2, the V gene TRBV19; D is uncertain. V lost 4 bases and J 6 bases, leaving 15 bases between the germline ends. CDR3 size: 15 residues. Germline V lookup: CDR1 LNHDA, CDR2 SQIVND (reference sequence). This CDR3 is CASSNAAAGSGELFF. CDR3 sequence (DNA): TGTGCCAGTAGTAATGCCGCGGCCGGTTCCGGGGAGCTGTTTTTT.